This paragraph reports one TCR beta chain. Antigen unknown. TCRB transcripts that were expressed got sequenced, as all of the isolated RNA had been reverse transcribed. The table came from immunoSEQ multiplex PCR; TCRdb's copy has only in-frame clones and leaves some out. The table includes some 900,000 clones, roughly 17% detected once. The entry originates in a study of beta chain features in type 1 diabetes. Background on the study: Over all samples combined, some 110 million sorted cells were examined.

The J segment lost 3 bases and the V segment lost 5 bases, leaving 4 bases of the junction unmatched. CDR1 and CDR2 (germline): SGHRS, YFSETQ. This CDR3 is 14 amino acids long. CD45RO/CCR7/CD25/CD127/CD95/CD27 separated CD4+ naive, central memory, regulatory and stem cell-like memory cells by sorting. Study-level findings and limits: A definitive answer on HLA type influencing TCRB rearrangement was not reached here. The study found moderately but significantly shorter TCRB CDR3s in all four CD4+ subsets of Type 1 diabetes patients.

Sequenced: naive CD4+ T cells from blood. This chain connects TRBV5-1 to TRBJ2-1, with 8 bases lining up with TRBD2. This clonotype originated in a woman aged 18-29 years in good health. In DNA form, the CDR3 reads TGCGCCAGCAGTAGCGGGGAGGTCTACAATGAGCAGTTCTTC. It translates to CASSSGEVYNEQFF.